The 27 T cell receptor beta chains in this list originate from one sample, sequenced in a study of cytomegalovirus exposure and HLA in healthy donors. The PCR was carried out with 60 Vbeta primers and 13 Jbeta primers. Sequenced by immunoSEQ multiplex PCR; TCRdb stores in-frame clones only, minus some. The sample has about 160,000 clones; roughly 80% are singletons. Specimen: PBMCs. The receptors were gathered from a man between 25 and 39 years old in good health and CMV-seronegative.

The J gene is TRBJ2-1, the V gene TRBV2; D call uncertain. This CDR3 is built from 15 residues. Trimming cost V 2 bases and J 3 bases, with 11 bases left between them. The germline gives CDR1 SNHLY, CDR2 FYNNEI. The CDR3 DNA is TGTGCCAGCAGTGAAACACAGATGCTCTACAATGAGCAGTTCTTC. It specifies CASSETQMLYNEQFF.

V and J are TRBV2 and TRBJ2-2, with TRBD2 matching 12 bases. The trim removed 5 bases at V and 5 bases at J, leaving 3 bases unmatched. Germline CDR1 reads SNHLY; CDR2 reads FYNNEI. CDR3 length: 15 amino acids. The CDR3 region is CASSPGLAGTGELFF. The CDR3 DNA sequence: TGTGCCAGCAGTCCGGGACTAGCGGGTACCGGGGAGCTGTTTTTT.

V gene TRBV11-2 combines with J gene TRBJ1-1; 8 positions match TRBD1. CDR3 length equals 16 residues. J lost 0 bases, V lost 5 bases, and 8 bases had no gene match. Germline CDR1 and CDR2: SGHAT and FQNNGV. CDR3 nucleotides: TGTGCCAGCAGCCCGGGACAGGTCGGATTGAACACTGAAGCTTTCTTT. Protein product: CASSPGQVGLNTEAFF.

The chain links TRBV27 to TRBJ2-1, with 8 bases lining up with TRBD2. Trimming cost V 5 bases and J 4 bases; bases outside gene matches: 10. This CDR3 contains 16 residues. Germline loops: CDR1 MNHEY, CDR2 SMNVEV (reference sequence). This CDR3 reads CASSLERAGGYNEQFF. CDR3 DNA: TGTGCCAGCAGTCTGGAGCGGGCGGGGGGATACAATGAGCAGTTCTTC.

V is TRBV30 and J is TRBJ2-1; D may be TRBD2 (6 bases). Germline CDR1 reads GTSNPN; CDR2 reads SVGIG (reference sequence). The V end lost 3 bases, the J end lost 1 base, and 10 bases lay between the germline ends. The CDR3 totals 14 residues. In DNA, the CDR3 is TGTGCCTGGAGGCTTGCGGGATCCTACAATGAGCAGTTCTTC. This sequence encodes CAWRLAGSYNEQFF.

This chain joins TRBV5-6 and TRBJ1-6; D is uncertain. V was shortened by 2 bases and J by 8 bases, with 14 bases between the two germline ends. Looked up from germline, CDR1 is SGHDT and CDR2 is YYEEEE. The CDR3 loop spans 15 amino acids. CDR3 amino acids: CASSFRFGGDSPLHF. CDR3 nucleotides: TGTGCCAGCAGCTTCCGATTTGGAGGAGATTCACCCCTCCACTTT.

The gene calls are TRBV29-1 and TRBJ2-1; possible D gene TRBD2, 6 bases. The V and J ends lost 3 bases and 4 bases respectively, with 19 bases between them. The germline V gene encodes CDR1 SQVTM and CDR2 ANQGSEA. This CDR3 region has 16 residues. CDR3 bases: TGCAGCGTTGACCCCTTGGAGGGAGGATTTTACAATGAGCAGTTCTTC. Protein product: CSVDPLEGGFYNEQFF.

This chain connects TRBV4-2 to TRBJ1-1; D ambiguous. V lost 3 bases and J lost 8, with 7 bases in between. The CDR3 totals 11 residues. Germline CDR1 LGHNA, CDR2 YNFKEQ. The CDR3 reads CASSQGREAFF. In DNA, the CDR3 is TGTGCCAGCAGCCAGGGCAGAGAAGCTTTCTTT.

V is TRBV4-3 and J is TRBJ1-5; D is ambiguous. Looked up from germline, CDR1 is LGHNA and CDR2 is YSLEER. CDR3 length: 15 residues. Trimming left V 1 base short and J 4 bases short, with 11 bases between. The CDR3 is CASSQVWEENQPQHF. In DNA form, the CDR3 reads TGCGCCAGCAGCCAAGTTTGGGAGGAAAATCAGCCCCAGCATTTT.

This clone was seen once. The CDR3 protein is CASSGGQGWQETQYF. The CDR3 DNA follows: TGTGCCAGCAGCGGGGGACAGGGGTGGCAAGAGACCCAGTACTTC. V and J are TRBV2 and TRBJ2-5, with TRBD1 matching over 10 bases. This CDR3 contains 15 residues. Germline V gene data show CDR1 as SNHLY and CDR2 as FYNNEI. After removal of 6 bases from V and 2 bases from J, the junction contained 6 bases not matched to a gene.

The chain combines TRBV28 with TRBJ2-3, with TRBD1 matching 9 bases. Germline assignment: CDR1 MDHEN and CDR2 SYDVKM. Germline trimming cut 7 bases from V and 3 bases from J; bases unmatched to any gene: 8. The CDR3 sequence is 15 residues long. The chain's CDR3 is CASTSGTGRTDTQYF. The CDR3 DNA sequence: TGTGCCAGCACCTCTGGGACAGGGAGGACAGATACGCAGTATTTT.

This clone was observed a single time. CDR3 sequence reads: CASSVALGGPPETQYF. CDR3 sequence (DNA): TGTGCCAGCAGCGTGGCTTTGGGAGGCCCCCCGGAGACCCAGTACTTC. The J gene is TRBJ2-5, the V gene TRBV9, with a possible D match to TRBD2 (6 bases). The CDR3 loop spans 16 amino acids. V lost 2 bases to trimming and J lost 5 bases, with 19 bases between them. Germline assignment: CDR1 SGDLS and CDR2 YYNGEE.

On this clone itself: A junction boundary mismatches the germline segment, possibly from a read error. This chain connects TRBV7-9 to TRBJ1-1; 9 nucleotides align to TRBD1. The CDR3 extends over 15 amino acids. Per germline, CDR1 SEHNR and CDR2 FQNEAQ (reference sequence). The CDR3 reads CSSSLEGQGEVEAFF. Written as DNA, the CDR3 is TGTTCCAGCAGCCTAGAGGGACAGGGAGAGGTTGAAGCTTTCTTT.

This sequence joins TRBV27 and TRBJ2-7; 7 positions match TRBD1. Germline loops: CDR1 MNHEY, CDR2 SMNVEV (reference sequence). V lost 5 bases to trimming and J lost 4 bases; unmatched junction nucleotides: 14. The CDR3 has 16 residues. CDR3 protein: CASSRDRVPTLYEQYF. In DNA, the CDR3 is TGTGCCAGCAGTAGAGACAGGGTCCCAACACTTTACGAGCAGTACTTC.

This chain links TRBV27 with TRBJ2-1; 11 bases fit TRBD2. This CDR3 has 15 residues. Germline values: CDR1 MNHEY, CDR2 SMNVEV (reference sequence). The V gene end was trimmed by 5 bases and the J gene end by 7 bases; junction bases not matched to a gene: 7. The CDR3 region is CASSDSGGEENEQFF. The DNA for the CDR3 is TGTGCCAGCAGTGATAGCGGGGGGGAAGAAAATGAGCAGTTCTTC.

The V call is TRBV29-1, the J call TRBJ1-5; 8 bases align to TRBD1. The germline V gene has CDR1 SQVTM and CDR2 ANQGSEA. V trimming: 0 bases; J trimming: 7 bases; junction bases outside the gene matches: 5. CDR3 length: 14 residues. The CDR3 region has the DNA TGCAGCGTTGAAGACAGGGGGCGGGGACAGCCCCAGCATTTT. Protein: CSVEDRGRGQPQHF.

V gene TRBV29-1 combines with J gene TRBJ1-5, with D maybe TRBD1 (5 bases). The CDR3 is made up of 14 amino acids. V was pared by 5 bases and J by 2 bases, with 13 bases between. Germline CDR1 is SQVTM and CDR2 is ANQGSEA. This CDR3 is CSVSEGYGNQPQHF. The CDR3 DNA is TGCAGCGTTTCGGAGGGGTATGGCAATCAGCCCCAGCATTTT.

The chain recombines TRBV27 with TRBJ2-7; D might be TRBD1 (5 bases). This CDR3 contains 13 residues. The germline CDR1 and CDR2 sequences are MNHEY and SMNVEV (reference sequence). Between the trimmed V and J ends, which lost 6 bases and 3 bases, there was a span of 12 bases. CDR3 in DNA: TGTGCCAGCAGGGGGCGACTTTACTACGAGCAGTACTTC. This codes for CASRGRLYYEQYF.

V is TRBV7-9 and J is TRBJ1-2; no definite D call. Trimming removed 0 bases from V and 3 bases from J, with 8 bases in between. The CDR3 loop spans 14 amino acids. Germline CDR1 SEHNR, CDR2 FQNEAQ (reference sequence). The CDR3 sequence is CASSLASPDYGYTF. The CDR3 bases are TGTGCCAGCAGCTTAGCCTCCCCAGACTATGGCTACACCTTC.

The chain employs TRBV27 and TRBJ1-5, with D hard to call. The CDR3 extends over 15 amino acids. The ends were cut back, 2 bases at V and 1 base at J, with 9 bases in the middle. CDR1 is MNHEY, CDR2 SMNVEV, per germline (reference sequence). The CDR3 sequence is CASSLEGGSNQPQHF. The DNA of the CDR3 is TGTGCCAGCAGTTTAGAGGGAGGGAGCAATCAGCCCCAGCATTTT.

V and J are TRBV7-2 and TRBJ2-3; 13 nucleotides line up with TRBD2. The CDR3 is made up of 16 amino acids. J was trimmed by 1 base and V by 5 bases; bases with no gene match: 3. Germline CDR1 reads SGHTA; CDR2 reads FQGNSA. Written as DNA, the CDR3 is TGTGCCAGCAGCAAAGGACTAGCGGGGGGCACAGATACGCAGTATTTT. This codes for CASSKGLAGGTDTQYF.

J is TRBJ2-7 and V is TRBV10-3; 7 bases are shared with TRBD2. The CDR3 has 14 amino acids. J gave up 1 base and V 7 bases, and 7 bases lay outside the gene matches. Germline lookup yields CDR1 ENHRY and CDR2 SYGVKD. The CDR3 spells CAIKVGLESYEQYF. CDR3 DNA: TGTGCCATCAAGGTAGGACTAGAATCCTACGAGCAGTACTTC.

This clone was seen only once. In DNA, the CDR3 is TGTGCCAGCAGTGACGTGGGGGCGGGCTACGAGCAGTACTTC. The encoded protein is CASSDVGAGYEQYF. This sequence joins TRBV25-1 and TRBJ2-7; D possibly corresponds to TRBD1 (6 bases). V was cut by 3 bases and J by 3 bases, with 12 bases left in between. The CDR3 sequence is 14 residues long. Germline CDR1 reads MGHDK; CDR2 reads SYGVNS.

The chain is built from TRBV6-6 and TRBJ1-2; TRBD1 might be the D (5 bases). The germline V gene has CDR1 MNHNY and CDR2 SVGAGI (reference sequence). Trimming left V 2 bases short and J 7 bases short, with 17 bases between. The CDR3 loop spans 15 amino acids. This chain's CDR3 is CASSYPPPSTGGYTF. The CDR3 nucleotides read TGTGCCAGCAGTTACCCACCTCCTTCCACAGGTGGCTACACCTTC.

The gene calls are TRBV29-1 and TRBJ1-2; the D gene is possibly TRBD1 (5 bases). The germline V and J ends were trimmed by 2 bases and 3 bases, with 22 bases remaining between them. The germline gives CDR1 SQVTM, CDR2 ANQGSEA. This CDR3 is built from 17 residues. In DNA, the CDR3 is TGCAGCGTTGAAAACCCTACAGTGCGAGTAGGGGACTATGGCTACACCTTC. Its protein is CSVENPTVRVGDYGYTF.

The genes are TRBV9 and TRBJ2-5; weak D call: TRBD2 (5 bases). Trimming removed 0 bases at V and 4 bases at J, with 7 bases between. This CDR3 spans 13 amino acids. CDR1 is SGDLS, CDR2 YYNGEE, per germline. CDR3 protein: CASSVDEGETQYF. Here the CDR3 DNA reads TGTGCCAGCAGCGTAGATGAGGGAGAGACCCAGTACTTC. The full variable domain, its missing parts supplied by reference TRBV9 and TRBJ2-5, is DSGVTQTPKHLITATGQRVTLRCSPRSGDLSVYWYQQSLDQGLQFLIQYYNGEERAKGNILERFSAQQFPDLHSELNLSSLELGDSALYFCASSVDEGETQYFGPGTRLLVL.

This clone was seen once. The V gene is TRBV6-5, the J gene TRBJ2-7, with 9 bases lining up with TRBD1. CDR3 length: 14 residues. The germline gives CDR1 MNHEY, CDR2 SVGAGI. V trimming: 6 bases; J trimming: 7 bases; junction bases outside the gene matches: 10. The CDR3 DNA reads TGTGCCAGCAGCCCCGGGACAGGGCGATGGGAGCAGTACTTC. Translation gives CASSPGTGRWEQYF.